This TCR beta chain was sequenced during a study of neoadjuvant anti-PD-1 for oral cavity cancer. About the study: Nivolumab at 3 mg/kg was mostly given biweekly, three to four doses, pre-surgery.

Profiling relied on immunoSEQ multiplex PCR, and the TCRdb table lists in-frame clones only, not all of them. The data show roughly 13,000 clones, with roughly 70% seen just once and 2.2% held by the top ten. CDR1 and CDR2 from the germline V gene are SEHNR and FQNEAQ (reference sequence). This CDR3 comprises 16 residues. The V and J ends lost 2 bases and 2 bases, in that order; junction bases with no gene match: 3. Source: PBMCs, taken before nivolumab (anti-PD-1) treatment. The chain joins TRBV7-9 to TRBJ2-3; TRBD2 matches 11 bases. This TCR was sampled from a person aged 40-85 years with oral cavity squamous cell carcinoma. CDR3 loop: CASSLNSGGATDTQYF. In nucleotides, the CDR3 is TGTGCCAGCAGCTTAAATAGCGGGGGGGCCACAGATACGCAGTATTTT.